This section outlines one TCR beta chain sequence together with its context. As yet, its antigen is unknown. Together with a sample-barcoded 5' primer, a J-beta primer mix was included in a second PCR lasting roughly 6 to 12 cycles. TCRdb called the 5' RACE reads again in MiXCR, with one record for every CDR3 protein. The sample includes some 1.5 million distinct CDR3 sequences, about 30% of them seen just once. This entry is derived from a study of blood T cells in healthy people across ages. Looking at the study overall: Template-switching capture recovered about one barcoded beta molecule per two T cells.

Overall study findings and caveats: Diversity of TCR beta per million T cells declined in a roughly linear way with age.

The ends were cut back, 7 bases at V and 0 bases at J, with 7 bases in the middle. CDR3 length: 13 amino acids. Germline loops: CDR1 MNHNY, CDR2 SVGAGI (reference sequence). The material sequenced was blood. This sequence joins TRBV6-6 and TRBJ1-5; D is ambiguous. This clonotype was obtained from a woman aged 25-40 years in good health. The CDR3 spells CASTEYSNQPQHF. CDR3 DNA: TGTGCCAGCACGGAATATAGCAATCAGCCCCAGCATTTT.